This T cell receptor beta chain was found in a study of PD-1 blockade in mismatch repair-deficient tumors. The CDR3 is made up of 14 amino acids. Germline V gene sequence: CDR1 SGHRS, CDR2 YFSETQ. Trimming pared 4 bases from V and 4 bases from J, leaving 14 bases between. Every patient had mismatch repair deficiency by PCR or immunohistochemistry. A few pembrolizumab responders had their TCRs sequenced. Only in-frame clones appear in the TCRdb table, and some are missing; sequencing was by immunoSEQ multiplex PCR. The sample holds roughly 120,000 clones, about nine tenths seen once. The sample consisted of peripheral blood, taken about 17 months after starting pembrolizumab. The chain couples TRBV5-1 to TRBJ1-2, with D possibly being TRBD1 (6 bases). This TCR came from an adult with mismatch repair-deficient cancer. CDR3 sequence: CASSQTGAIYGYTF. The DNA of the CDR3 is TGCGCCAGCAGCCAGACAGGCGCCATCTATGGCTACACCTTC.